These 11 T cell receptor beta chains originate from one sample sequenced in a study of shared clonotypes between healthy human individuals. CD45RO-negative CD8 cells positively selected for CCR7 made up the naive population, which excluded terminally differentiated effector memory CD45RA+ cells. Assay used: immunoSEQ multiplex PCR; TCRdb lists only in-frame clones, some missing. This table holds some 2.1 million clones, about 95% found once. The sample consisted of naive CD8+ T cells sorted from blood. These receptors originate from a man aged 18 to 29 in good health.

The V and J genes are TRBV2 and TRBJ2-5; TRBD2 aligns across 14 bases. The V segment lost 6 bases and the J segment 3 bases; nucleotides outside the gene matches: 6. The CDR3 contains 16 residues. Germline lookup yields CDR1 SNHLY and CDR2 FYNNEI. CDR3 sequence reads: CASRGTSGRLKETQYF. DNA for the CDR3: TGTGCCAGCAGAGGGACTAGCGGGAGACTGAAAGAGACCCAGTACTTC.

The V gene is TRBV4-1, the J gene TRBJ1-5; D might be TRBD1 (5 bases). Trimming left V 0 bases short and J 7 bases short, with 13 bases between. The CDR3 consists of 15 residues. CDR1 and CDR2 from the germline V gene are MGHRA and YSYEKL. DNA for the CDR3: TGCGCCAGCAGCCAAGATCTAGGTAGGGGCCAGCCCCAGCATTTT. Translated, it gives CASSQDLGRGQPQHF.

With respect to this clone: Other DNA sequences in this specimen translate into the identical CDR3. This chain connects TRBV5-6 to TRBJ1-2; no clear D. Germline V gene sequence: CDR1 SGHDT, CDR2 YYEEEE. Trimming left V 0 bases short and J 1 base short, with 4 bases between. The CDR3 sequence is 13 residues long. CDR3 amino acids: CASSLGSNYGYTF. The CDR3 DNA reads TGTGCCAGCAGCTTGGGTAGTAACTATGGCTACACCTTC.

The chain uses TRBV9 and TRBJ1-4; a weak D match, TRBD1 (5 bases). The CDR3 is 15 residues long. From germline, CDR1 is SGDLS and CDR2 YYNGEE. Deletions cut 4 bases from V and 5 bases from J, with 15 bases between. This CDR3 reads CASSLHDSSNEKLFF. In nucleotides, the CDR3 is TGTGCCAGCAGCCTCCACGACAGTTCGAATGAAAAACTGTTTTTT.

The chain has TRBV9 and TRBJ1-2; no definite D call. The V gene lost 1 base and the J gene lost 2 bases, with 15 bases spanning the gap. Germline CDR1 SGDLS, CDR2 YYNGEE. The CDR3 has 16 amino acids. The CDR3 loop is CASSVSLARGNYGYTF. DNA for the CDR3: TGTGCCAGCAGCGTATCTCTCGCAAGAGGGAACTATGGCTACACCTTC.

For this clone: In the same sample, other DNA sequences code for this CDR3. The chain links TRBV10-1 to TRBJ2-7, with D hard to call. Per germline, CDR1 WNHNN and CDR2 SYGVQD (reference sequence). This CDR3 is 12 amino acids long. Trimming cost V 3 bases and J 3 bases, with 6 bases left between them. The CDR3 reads CASSDSNYEQYF. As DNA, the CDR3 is TGCGCCAGCAGTGACAGCAACTACGAGCAGTACTTC.

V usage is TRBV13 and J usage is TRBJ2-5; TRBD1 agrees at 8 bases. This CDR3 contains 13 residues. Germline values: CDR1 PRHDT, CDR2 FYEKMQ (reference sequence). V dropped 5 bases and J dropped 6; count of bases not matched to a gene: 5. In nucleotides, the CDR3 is TGTGCCAGCAGCCCCCGGGACAGGCAGACCCAGTACTTC. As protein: CASSPRDRQTQYF.

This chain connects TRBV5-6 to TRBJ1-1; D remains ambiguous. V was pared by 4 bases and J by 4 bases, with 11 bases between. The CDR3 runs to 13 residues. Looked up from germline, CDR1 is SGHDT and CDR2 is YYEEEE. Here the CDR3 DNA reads TGTGCCAGCAGCCCCCGGGAAGGCACTGAAGCTTTCTTT. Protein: CASSPREGTEAFF. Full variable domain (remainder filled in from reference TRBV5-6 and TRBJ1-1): DAGVTQSPTHLIKTRGQQVTLRCSPKSGHDTVSWYQQALGQGPQFIFQYYEEEERQRGNFPDRFSGHQFPNYSSELNVNALLLGDSALYLCASSPREGTEAFFGQGTRLTVV.

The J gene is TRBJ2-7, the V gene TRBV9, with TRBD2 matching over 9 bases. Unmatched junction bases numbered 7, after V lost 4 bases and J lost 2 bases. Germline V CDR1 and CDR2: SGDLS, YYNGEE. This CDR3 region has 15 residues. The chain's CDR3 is CASSRSGSDTYEQYF. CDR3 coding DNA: TGTGCCAGCAGCCGTAGCGGGAGCGATACCTACGAGCAGTACTTC.

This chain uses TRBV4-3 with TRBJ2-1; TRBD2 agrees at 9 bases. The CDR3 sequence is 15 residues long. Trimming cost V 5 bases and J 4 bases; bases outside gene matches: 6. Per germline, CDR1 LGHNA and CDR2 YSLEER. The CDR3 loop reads CASSGGSGGYNEQFF. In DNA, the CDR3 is TGCGCCAGCAGCGGCGGGAGCGGGGGGTACAATGAGCAGTTCTTC.

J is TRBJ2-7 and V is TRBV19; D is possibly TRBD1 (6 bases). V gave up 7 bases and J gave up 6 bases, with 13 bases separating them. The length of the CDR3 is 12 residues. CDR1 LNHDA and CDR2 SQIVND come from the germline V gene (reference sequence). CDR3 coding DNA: TGTGCCAGTAATTCTCCAGGGGTCGAGCAGTACTTC. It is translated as CASNSPGVEQYF.